The 9 T cell receptor beta chains reported below all come from one sample, sequenced in a study of STAT5B mutations in CD4+ large granular lymphocyte leukemia. The data were produced by immunoSEQ multiplex PCR, yet TCRdb's version contains in-frame clones alone and is incomplete. The repertoire has 20,000 to 25,000 clones, 74% of them found once; the top ten carry over 9%. Source material: CD4+ T cells from blood buffy coats. The receptors originated from a human donor in good health.

The V call is TRBV29-1, the J call TRBJ1-2; D possibly corresponds to TRBD1 (5 bases). Germline V gene data show CDR1 as SQVTM and CDR2 as ANQGSEA. The CDR3 contains 15 residues. V was trimmed by 6 bases and J by 7 bases, leaving 24 bases between them. CDR3 nucleotide sequence: TGCAGCGTGGAGGGGTCGACGGCAAACGGACGTGGCTACACCTTC. This encodes CSVEGSTANGRGYTF.

The V call is TRBV5-1, the J call TRBJ1-1; maybe TRBD1 (6 bases). This CDR3 spans 15 amino acids. The V gene's germline CDR1 is SGHRS and CDR2 YFSETQ. Trimming took off 5 bases at V and 0 bases at J, with 14 bases between the two ends. CDR3 in amino acids: CASSLDRTMNTEAFF. CDR3 in DNA: TGCGCCAGCAGTCTGGACAGAACTATGAACACTGAAGCTTTCTTT.

The gene calls are TRBV5-1 and TRBJ2-5; D gene uncertain. V lost 7 bases and J lost 1, with 17 bases in between. Germline V lookup: CDR1 SGHRS, CDR2 YFSETQ. This CDR3 has 15 amino acids. The CDR3 reads CASGVDRVGQETQYF. CDR3 DNA sequence: TGCGCCAGCGGCGTGGATCGGGTTGGCCAAGAGACCCAGTACTTC.

This rearrangement joins TRBV6-5 to TRBJ2-1; 7 bases map to TRBD1. CDR3 length: 15 residues. The J segment lost 4 bases and the V segment lost 2 bases, leaving 5 bases of the junction unmatched. The germline V gene has CDR1 MNHEY and CDR2 SVGAGI. The CDR3 loop reads CASSYDRAPYNEQFF. The CDR3 region has the DNA TGTGCCAGCAGTTACGACAGGGCCCCTTACAATGAGCAGTTCTTC.

This rearrangement joins TRBV5-6 to TRBJ2-7; tentatively, D is TRBD1 (6 bases). Germline CDR1 reads SGHDT; CDR2 reads YYEEEE. The ends were cut back, 4 bases at V and 3 bases at J, with 14 bases in the middle. This CDR3 region has 14 residues. In DNA, the CDR3 is TGTGCCAGCAGCCCATGGCCAGGGGACTACGAGCAGTACGTC. It yields the protein CASSPWPGDYEQYV.

The chain is built from TRBV5-8 and TRBJ2-7; D ambiguous. This CDR3 contains 10 residues. V was shortened by 3 bases and J by 3 bases, with 1 base between the two germline ends. Germline values: CDR1 SGHTS, CDR2 YDEGEE. The CDR3 DNA follows: TGTGCCAGCAGCTACTACGAGCAGTACGTC. Its translation is CASSYYEQYV.

The chain employs TRBV28 and TRBJ1-3, with D perhaps matching TRBD1 (5 bases). In germline, CDR1 is MDHEN, CDR2 SYDVKM. This CDR3 contains 16 residues. Trimming took 6 bases from V and 3 from J, leaving 18 bases between them. For the CDR3, the DNA is TGTGCCAGCAGCCAAAGGTCCTGGGGGGTTGGAAACACCATATATTTT. Translating it yields CASSQRSWGVGNTIYF.

This chain uses TRBV10-3 with TRBJ1-1, with no clear D. V lost 4 bases to trimming and J lost 1 base, with 7 bases between them. The length of the CDR3 is 13 residues. Germline values: CDR1 ENHRY, CDR2 SYGVKD. Written as DNA, the CDR3 is TGTGCCATCAGTGGAAGGACGAACACTGAAGCTTTCTTT. Protein product: CAISGRTNTEAFF.

The J gene is TRBJ1-5, the V gene TRBV4-2; D uncertain. This CDR3 contains 16 residues. Trimming took off 0 bases at V and 4 bases at J, with 13 bases between the two ends. CDR1 is LGHNA and CDR2 is YNFKEQ in the germline V gene. The CDR3 spells CASSQDSVTENQPQHF. Written as DNA, the CDR3 is TGTGCCAGCAGCCAAGATTCGGTTACGGAAAATCAGCCCCAGCATTTT.